Listed below are T cell receptor beta chains from one sample, sequenced in a study of T cells after yellow fever vaccination. TCRdb recomputed calls from the 5' RACE reads with MiXCR, one row per CDR3 protein. The sample includes fewer than 650,000 distinct CDR3 sequences, roughly a fifth seen only once; the top ten take around 17%. The material sequenced was PBMCs, taken roughly 20 days after the first yellow fever vaccination. The origin of the receptors is a man between 18 and 35 years old who received the YFV17D yellow fever vaccine. CDR3s include the opening cysteine and the closing phenylalanine or tryptophan. A D gene is named only where the DNA matches it firmly. Where a row states a size, it is once, few, many or the class of an expanded clone; other rows omit it.

TRBJ1-3,TRBV6-5,-,-,CASSYGGSSGNTIYF,TGTGCCAGCAGTTACGGGGGGAGCTCTGGAAACACCATATATTTT
TRBJ1-6,TRBV12-3/TRBV12-4,-,many,CASSHEGSYNSPLHF,TGTGCCAGCAGTCACGAGGGTTCCTATAATTCACCCCTCCACTTT
TRBJ1-4,TRBV7-9,-,few,CASSEAATNEKLFF,TGTGCCAGCAGCGAGGCTGCAACTAATGAAAAACTGTTTTTT
TRBJ1-5,TRBV5-1,TRBD1,few,CASRTGTGVDQPQHF,TGCGCCAGCAGGACCGGGACAGGGGTGGATCAGCCCCAGCATTTT
TRBJ2-2,TRBV6-1,TRBD2,few,CASSTPSGGSGELFF,TGTGCCAGCAGCACTCCTAGCGGGGGCTCCGGGGAGCTGTTTTTT
TRBJ2-5,TRBV5-1,TRBD2,many,CASSLLAEQETQYF,TGCGCCAGCAGCTTGCTAGCGGAACAAGAGACCCAGTACTTC
TRBJ2-1,TRBV5-1,TRBD2,few,CASSGSSGGAHEQFF,TGCGCCAGCAGCGGATCTAGCGGGGGGGCCCATGAGCAGTTCTTC
TRBJ2-7,TRBV20-1,-,once,CSARDGSGYEQYF,TGCAGTGCTAGAGACGGCAGTGGCTACGAGCAGTACTTC
TRBJ1-4,TRBV4-2,TRBD1,-,CASSHPGQGERNEKLFF,TGTGCCAGCAGCCATCCGGGACAGGGGGAAAGGAATGAAAAACTGTTTTTT
TRBJ1-5,TRBV4-2,-,many,CASSQGGQPPNQPQHF,TGTGCCAGCAGCCAAGGCGGACAGCCCCCCAATCAGCCCCAGCATTTT
TRBJ2-7,TRBV18,-,-,CASSPGQAEYEQYF,TGTGCCAGCTCACCCGGCCAGGCTGAGTACGAGCAGTACTTC
TRBJ1-1,TRBV5-1,-,many,CASSLAVGLNTEAFF,TGCGCCAGCAGCTTGGCCGTAGGTCTGAACACTGAAGCTTTCTTT
TRBJ2-2,TRBV6-5,-,few,CASSYSTPGNGELFF,TGTGCCAGCAGTTACTCGACTCCAGGGAACGGGGAGCTGTTTTTT
TRBJ2-3,TRBV24-1,-,-,CATSEGRTDTQYF,TGTGCCACCAGCGAGGGGCGCACAGATACGCAGTATTTT
TRBJ2-1,TRBV10-3,TRBD2,-,CAISLGTSGGSPPNEQFF,TGTGCCATCAGTTTAGGAACTAGCGGGGGTTCCCCGCCCAATGAGCAGTTCTTC
TRBJ1-1,TRBV5-1,TRBD1,-,CASSQRQGTNTEAFF,TGCGCCAGCAGCCAACGACAGGGGACGAACACTGAAGCTTTCTTT
TRBJ2-3,TRBV15,-,-,CATSGRRTTVADTQYF,TGTGCCACCAGCGGCCGCCGGACAACCGTTGCAGATACGCAGTATTTT
TRBJ2-1,TRBV10-3,-,-,CAIRDEYVSGNEQFF,TGTGCCATCAGAGACGAGTACGTCTCGGGGAATGAGCAGTTCTTC
TRBJ2-7,TRBV7-2,TRBD1,few,CASSLTGRGYAQYF,TGTGCCAGCAGCTTAACCGGCAGGGGGTACGCGCAGTACTTC
TRBJ2-2,TRBV7-2,-,-,CASSLKVSGTGELFF,TGTGCCAGCAGCTTAAAGGTTTCCGGCACCGGGGAGCTGTTTTTT
TRBJ2-1,TRBV30,TRBD2,few,CAWSSGGQFF,TGTGCCTGGAGCTCGGGGGGGCAGTTCTTC
TRBJ2-5,TRBV15,-,-,CATSRAQAGETQYF,TGTGCCACCTCCAGAGCCCAAGCCGGAGAGACCCAGTACTTC
TRBJ2-2,TRBV12-3/TRBV12-4,TRBD1,-,CASSPTSGGQGPHTGELFF,TGTGCCAGCAGCCCTACTTCCGGGGGACAGGGGCCGCACACCGGGGAGCTGTTTTTT
TRBJ2-3,TRBV6-2/TRBV6-3,-,few,CASSWWGRSADTQYF,TGTGCCAGCAGTTGGTGGGGGCGTTCAGCAGATACGCAGTATTTT
TRBJ2-3,TRBV6-6,-,many,CASSYLAPDTQYF,TGTGCCAGCAGTTACTTAGCGCCAGATACGCAGTATTTT
TRBJ2-1,TRBV4-3,-,-,CARPPEGQQFF,TGCGCCAGACCCCCTGAGGGTCAGCAGTTCTTC
TRBJ2-1,TRBV4-2,TRBD1,-,CASSQEDRGGYNEQFF,TGTGCCAGCAGCCAAGAAGACAGGGGTGGATACAATGAGCAGTTCTTC
TRBJ2-3,TRBV20-1,TRBD2,-,CSARGTSLRTDTQYF,TGCAGTGCTAGAGGGACTAGTTTGAGGACAGATACGCAGTATTTT
TRBJ2-1,TRBV28,TRBD1,-,CASSTGGQGAYNEQFF,TGTGCCAGCAGTACTGGTGGGCAGGGGGCGTACAATGAGCAGTTCTTC
TRBJ1-5,TRBV11-2,-,few,CASSVGAGVEWKIQPQHF,TGTGCCAGCAGCGTAGGAGCAGGGGTTGAGTGGAAGATTCAGCCCCAGCATTTT
TRBJ2-5,TRBV12-3/TRBV12-4,-,once,CASSFAVQTQYF,TGTGCCAGCAGTTTCGCTGTGCAGACCCAGTACTTC
TRBJ1-2,TRBV10-2,-,-,CASGSQGSVYGYTF,TGCGCCAGCGGCTCTCAGGGGAGTGTCTATGGCTACACCTTC
TRBJ1-2,TRBV12-3/TRBV12-4,-,many,CASRSPLGSTNYGYTF,TGTGCCAGCAGATCCCCCCTGGGGTCCACTAACTATGGCTACACCTTC
TRBJ1-1,TRBV7-2,-,few,CASSRPGFRGTEAFF,TGTGCCAGCAGCCGACCAGGGTTTCGAGGAACTGAAGCTTTCTTT
TRBJ1-6,TRBV2,TRBD1,-,CASSGGQGGRSPLHF,TGTGCCAGCAGTGGAGGACAGGGCGGCCGGTCACCCCTCCACTTT
TRBJ1-1,TRBV12-3/TRBV12-4,-,few,CASSFKGVTEAFF,TGTGCCAGCAGTTTCAAGGGTGTGACTGAAGCTTTCTTT
TRBJ2-7,TRBV10-1,-,few,CASSELNGAYEQYF,TGCGCCAGCAGTGAGTTAAATGGGGCATACGAGCAGTACTTC
TRBJ2-1,TRBV11-2,TRBD2,few,CASSLDPGLAGETYYNEQFF,TGTGCCAGCAGCTTAGATCCGGGACTAGCGGGGGAGACGTACTACAATGAGCAGTTCTTC
TRBJ1-6,TRBV7-9,-,few,CASTYGQAINSPLHF,TGTGCCAGCACCTACGGGCAGGCCATTAATTCACCCCTCCACTTT